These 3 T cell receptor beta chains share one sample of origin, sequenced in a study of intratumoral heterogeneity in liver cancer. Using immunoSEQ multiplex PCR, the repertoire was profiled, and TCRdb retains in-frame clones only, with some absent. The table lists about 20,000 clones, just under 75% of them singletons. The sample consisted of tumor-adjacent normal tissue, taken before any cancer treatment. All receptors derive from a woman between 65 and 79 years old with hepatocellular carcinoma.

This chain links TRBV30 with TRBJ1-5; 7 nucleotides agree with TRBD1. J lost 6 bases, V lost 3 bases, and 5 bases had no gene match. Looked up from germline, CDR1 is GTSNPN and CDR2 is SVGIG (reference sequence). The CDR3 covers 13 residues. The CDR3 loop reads CAWSQTGLQPQHF. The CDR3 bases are TGTGCCTGGAGCCAGACAGGGCTTCAGCCCCAGCATTTT.

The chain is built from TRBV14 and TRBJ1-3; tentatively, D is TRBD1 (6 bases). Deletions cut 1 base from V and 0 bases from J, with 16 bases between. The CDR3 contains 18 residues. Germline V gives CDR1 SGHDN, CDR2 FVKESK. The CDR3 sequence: CASSQVGGTTASGNTIYF. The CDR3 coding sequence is TGTGCCAGCAGCCAAGTTGGAGGGACAACGGCCTCTGGAAACACCATATATTTT.

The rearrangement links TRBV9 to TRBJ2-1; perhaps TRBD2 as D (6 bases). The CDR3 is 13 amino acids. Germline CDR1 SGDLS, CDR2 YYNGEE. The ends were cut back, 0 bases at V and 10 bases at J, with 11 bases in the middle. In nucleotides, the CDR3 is TGTGCCAGCAGCGTAGCCCCGGGAGACGAGCAGTTCTTC. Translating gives CASSVAPGDEQFF.